One and the same sample provided the 4 T cell receptor beta chains below, sequenced in a study of CD8 T cells in Susac syndrome. An input of about 0.5 to 1 ug of RNA was subjected to reverse transcription using random hexamers. TCRdb fed the immunoSEQ multiplex PCR reads into MiXCR, producing one record per CDR3 protein. The repertoire holds about 140,000 distinct CDR3 sequences, with 94% as singletons. The sequencing sample was made of CD8+ T cells from PBMCs. All receptors come from a human donor in good health.

This chain joins TRBV27 and TRBJ2-5; D unclear. Germline lookup yields CDR1 MNHEY and CDR2 SMNVEV (reference sequence). Trimming pared 6 bases from V and 0 bases from J, leaving 14 bases between. This CDR3 spans 15 amino acids. CDR3 sequence reads: CASRPSLGYQETQYF. For the CDR3, the DNA is TGTGCCAGCAGACCCTCCTTGGGGTACCAAGAGACCCAGTACTTC.

The J gene is TRBJ1-2, the V gene TRBV29-1, with D maybe TRBD1 (5 bases). The CDR3 contains 14 residues. Germline V gene data show CDR1 as SQVTM and CDR2 as ANQGSEA. The germline V and J ends were trimmed by 5 bases and 5 bases, with 18 bases remaining between them. The CDR3 sequence: CSVTDTLGAYGYTF. CDR3 coding DNA: TGCAGCGTTACGGACACTTTAGGGGCGTATGGCTACACCTTC.

This clonotype was counted only a few times. The chain employs TRBV29-1 and TRBJ2-7; either TRBD1 or TRBD2 may fit D (5 bases each). Germline V gene data show CDR1 as SQVTM and CDR2 as ANQGSEA. V lost 0 bases and J lost 6, with 9 bases in between. This CDR3 has 12 residues. The CDR3 nucleotides are TGCAGCGTTGAAGATCGGGGACGCGAGCAGTACTTC. It is translated as CSVEDRGREQYF.

The V call is TRBV4-3, the J call TRBJ2-1; no clear D. This CDR3 region has 15 residues. Germline-derived CDR1 and CDR2 are LGHNA and YSLEER. Trimming pared 1 base from V and 5 bases from J, leaving 12 bases between. CDR3 sequence: CASSQGPSVNNEQFF. DNA for the CDR3: TGCGCCAGCAGCCAAGGGCCCAGCGTAAACAATGAGCAGTTCTTC.